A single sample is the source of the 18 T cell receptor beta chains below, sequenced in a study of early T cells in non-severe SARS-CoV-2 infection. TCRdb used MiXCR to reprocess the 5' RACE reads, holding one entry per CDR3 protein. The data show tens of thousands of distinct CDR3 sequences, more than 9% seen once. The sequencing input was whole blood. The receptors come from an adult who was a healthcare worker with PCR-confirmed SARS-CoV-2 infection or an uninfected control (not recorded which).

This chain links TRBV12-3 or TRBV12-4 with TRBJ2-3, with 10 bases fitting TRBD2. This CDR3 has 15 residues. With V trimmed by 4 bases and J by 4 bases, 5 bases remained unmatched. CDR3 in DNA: TGTGCCAGCAGTTCGGGACTAGCGCGGCCAGATACGCAGTATTTT. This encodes CASSSGLARPDTQYF.

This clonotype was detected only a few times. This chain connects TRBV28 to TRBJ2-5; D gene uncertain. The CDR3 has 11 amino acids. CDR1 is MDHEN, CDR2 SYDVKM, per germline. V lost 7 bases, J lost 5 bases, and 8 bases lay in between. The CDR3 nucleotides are TGTGCCAGCACGCGCGCGGAGACCCAGTACTTC. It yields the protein CASTRAETQYF.

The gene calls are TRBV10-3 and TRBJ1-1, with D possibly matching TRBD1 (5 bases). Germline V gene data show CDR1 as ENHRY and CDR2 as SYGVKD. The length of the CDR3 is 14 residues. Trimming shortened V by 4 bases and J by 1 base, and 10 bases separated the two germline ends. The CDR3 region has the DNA TGTGCCATCAGTGTGGGGACGGGGAACACTGAAGCTTTCTTT. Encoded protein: CAISVGTGNTEAFF.

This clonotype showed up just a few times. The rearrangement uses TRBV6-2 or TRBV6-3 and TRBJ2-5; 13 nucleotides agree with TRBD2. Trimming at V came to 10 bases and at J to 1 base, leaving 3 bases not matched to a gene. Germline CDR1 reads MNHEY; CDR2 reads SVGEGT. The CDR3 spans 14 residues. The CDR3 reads CAKGTSGTQETQYF. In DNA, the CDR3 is TGTGCCAAAGGGACTAGCGGGACCCAAGAGACCCAGTACTTC.

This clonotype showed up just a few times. The CDR3 DNA follows: TGTGCCAGCTCACCTAAGACGGAAACCTACGAGCAGTACTTC. It specifies CASSPKTETYEQYF. The chain employs TRBV18 and TRBJ2-7, with no clear D. Germline V gene lookup returns CDR1 KGHSH and CDR2 LQKENI. Deletions cut 3 bases from V and 2 bases from J, with 11 bases between. This CDR3 has 14 residues.

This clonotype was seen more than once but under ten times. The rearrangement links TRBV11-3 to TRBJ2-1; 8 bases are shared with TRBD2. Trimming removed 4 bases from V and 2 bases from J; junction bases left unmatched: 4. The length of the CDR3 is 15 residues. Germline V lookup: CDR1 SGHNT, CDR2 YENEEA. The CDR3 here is CASSSSGGTYNEQFF. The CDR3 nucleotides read TGTGCCAGCAGCTCAAGCGGGGGTACCTACAATGAGCAGTTCTTC.

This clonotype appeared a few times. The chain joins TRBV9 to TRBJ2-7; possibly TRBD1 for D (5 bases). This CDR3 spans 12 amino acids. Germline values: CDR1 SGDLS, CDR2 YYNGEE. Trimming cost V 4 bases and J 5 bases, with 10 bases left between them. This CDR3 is CASSPAGHEQYF. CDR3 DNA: TGTGCCAGCAGCCCGGCAGGGCACGAGCAGTACTTC.

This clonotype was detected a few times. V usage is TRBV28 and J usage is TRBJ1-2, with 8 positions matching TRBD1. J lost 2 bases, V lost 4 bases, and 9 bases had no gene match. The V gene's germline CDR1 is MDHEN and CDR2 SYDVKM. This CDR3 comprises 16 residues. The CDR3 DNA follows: TGTGCCAGCAGTTCCCCTGAGACAGGGGTAAACTATGGCTACACCTTC. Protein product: CASSSPETGVNYGYTF.

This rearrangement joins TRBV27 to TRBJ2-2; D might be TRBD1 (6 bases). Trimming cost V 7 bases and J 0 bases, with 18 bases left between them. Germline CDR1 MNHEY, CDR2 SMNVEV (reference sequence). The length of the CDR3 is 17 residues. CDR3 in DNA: TGTGCCAGCACTTCCCCCGGGACAAAATCGAACACCGGGGAGCTGTTTTTT. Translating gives CASTSPGTKSNTGELFF.

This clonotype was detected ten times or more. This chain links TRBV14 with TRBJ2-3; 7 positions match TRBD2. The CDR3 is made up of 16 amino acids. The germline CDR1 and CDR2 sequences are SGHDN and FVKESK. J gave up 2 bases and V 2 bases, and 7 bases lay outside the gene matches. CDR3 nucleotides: TGTGCCAGCAGCCAACGGCGAGCGGGGACCACAGATACGCAGTATTTT. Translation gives CASSQRRAGTTDTQYF.

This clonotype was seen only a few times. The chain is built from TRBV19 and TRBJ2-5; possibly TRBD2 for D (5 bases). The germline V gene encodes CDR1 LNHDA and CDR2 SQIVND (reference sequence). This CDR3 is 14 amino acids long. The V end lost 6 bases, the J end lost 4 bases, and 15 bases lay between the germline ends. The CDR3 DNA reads TGTGCCAGTAGACCGCAGACGGAGGCAGAGACCCAGTACTTC. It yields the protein CASRPQTEAETQYF.

CDR3 sequence: CSVAGWGRDTEAFF. CDR3 DNA sequence: TGCAGCGTTGCCGGTTGGGGGAGGGACACTGAAGCTTTCTTT. V is TRBV29-1 and J is TRBJ1-1, with a weak D call TRBD1 (5 bases). The germline CDR1 and CDR2 sequences are SQVTM and ANQGSEA. With 4 bases removed from V and 3 bases from J, the gap between germline ends came to 15 bases. This CDR3 comprises 14 residues.

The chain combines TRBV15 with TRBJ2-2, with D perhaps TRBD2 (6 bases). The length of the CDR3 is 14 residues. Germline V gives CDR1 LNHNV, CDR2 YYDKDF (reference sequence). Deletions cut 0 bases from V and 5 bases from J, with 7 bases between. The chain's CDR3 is CATSRDRETGELFF. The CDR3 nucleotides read TGTGCCACCAGCAGAGATCGGGAGACCGGGGAGCTGTTTTTT.

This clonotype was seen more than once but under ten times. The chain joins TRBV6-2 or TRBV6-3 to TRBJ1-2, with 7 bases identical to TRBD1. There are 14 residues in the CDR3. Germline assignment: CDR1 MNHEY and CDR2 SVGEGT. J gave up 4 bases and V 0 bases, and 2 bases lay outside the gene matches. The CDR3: CASSYSGQTYGYTF. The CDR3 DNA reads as TGTGCCAGCAGTTACTCGGGACAGACCTATGGCTACACCTTC.

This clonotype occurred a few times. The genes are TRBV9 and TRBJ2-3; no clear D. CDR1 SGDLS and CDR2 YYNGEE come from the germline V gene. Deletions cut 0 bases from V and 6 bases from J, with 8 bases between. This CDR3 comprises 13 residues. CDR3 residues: CASSVGYADTQYF. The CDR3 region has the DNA TGTGCCAGCAGCGTAGGGTATGCCGATACGCAGTATTTT.

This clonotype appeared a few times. CDR3 sequence reads: CASSYSWDGSINEQFF. CDR3 nucleotide sequence: TGTGCCAGCAGTTACTCGTGGGACGGAAGTATCAATGAGCAGTTCTTC. This chain links TRBV6-2 or TRBV6-3 with TRBJ2-1; either TRBD1 or TRBD2 may fit D (5 bases each). V lost 0 bases and J 6 bases, leaving 15 bases between the germline ends. Germline CDR1 is MNHEY and CDR2 is SVGEGT. This CDR3 spans 16 amino acids.

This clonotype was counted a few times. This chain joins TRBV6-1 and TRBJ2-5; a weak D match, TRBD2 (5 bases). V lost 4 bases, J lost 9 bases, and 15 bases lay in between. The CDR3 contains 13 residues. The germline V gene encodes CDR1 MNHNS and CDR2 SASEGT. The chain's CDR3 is CASSAVWESAQYF. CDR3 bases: TGTGCCAGCAGTGCCGTTTGGGAGAGTGCCCAGTACTTC.

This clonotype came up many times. In DNA, the CDR3 is TGCGCCAGCAGTGCTAGAGGCGGAGATGAAAAACTGTTTTTT. This sequence encodes CASSARGGDEKLFF. The genes are TRBV4-1 and TRBJ1-4; D remains unclear. From germline, CDR1 is MGHRA and CDR2 YSYEKL. Trimming took off 6 bases at V and 6 bases at J, with 14 bases between the two ends. The CDR3 consists of 14 residues.